This TCR beta chain was observed in a study of blood T cell repertoires in COVID-19. About the research overall: COVID-19 samples, acute and convalescent, were from the United States, Italy and Spain.

This clone was observed a handful of times. In the original workflow: How many nucleated cells were present was estimated from reference gene primer amplification. The assay was immunoSEQ multiplex PCR, and TCRdb's table has in-frame clones only and misses some. For V, J and clone size, that table is used; D and trimming come from the DNA. The repertoire holds 250,000 or so clones, with about 89% as singletons. Clinical history reported by participants formed the basis on which cohorts were assigned. Per germline, CDR1 MNHEY and CDR2 SVGAGI. Between the trimmed V and J ends, which lost 5 bases and 0 bases, there was a span of 11 bases. This CDR3 is 15 amino acids long.

This TCR was recovered from a man aged 40-50 years who had recovered from COVID-19. The gene calls are TRBV6-5 and TRBJ2-1; possibly TRBD2 for D (6 bases). Sequencing was carried out using PBMCs or T cells enriched from blood (not recorded which). The CDR3 DNA reads as TGTGCCAGCAGTCACGGGACTGTCTCCTACAATGAGCAGTTCTTC. Translating it yields CASSHGTVSYNEQFF.